This passage covers 30 T cell receptor beta chains from one sample sequenced in a study of cytomegalovirus exposure and HLA in healthy donors. Primers included in the PCR were 60 Vbeta and 13 Jbeta primers. Repertoires were generated with immunoSEQ multiplex PCR, while TCRdb's copy carries only in-frame clones and drops some. Among 150,000 to 200,000 clones listed, over 75% were seen once. The sample was PBMCs. Receptor source: a woman between 50 and 59 years old in good health and CMV-seronegative.

The rearrangement links TRBV19 to TRBJ1-5; D is uncertain. The V end lost 3 bases, the J end lost 0 bases, and 15 bases lay between the germline ends. The CDR3 consists of 17 residues. CDR1 is LNHDA, CDR2 SQIVND, per germline (reference sequence). CDR3: CASSMPLELYSNQPQHF. CDR3 bases: TGTGCCAGTAGTATGCCCCTCGAGTTATATAGCAATCAGCCCCAGCATTTT.

Concerning this clone itself: The junction does not match germline at one end; this may be a read error. This rearrangement joins TRBV11-2 to TRBJ2-1; TRBD2 matches 12 bases. The CDR3 length is 18 residues. Germline CDR1 and CDR2: SGHAT and FQNNGV. The CDR3 coding sequence is TGTGCCAGCAGCGTAGAGGGGCTAGCGGGAGGGCCTGGGAATGAGCAGTTCTTC. Translated, it gives CASSVEGLAGGPGNEQFF.

The rearrangement joins TRBV7-2 to TRBJ2-7; maybe TRBD2 (5 bases). Germline CDR1 is SGHTA and CDR2 is FQGNSA. The CDR3 length is 14 residues. Trimming shortened V by 1 base and J by 6 bases, and 13 bases separated the two germline ends. CDR3 region: CASSLGRSVVEQYF. The DNA of the CDR3 is TGTGCCAGCAGCTTAGGGAGGAGTGTCGTCGAGCAGTACTTC.

The rearrangement joins TRBV7-9 to TRBJ2-1; tentative D call: TRBD2 (5 bases). The germline V gene has CDR1 SEHNR and CDR2 FQNEAQ (reference sequence). The CDR3 consists of 14 residues. V lost 3 bases and J 10 bases, leaving 16 bases between the germline ends. This CDR3 reads CASSLGARRQEQFF. In DNA form, the CDR3 reads TGTGCCAGCAGCTTGGGAGCACGACGTCAGGAGCAGTTCTTC.

This chain uses TRBV27 with TRBJ2-7, with 8 bases fitting TRBD2. Germline CDR1 reads MNHEY; CDR2 reads SMNVEV (reference sequence). The ends lost 7 bases at V and 5 bases at J; junction bases unmatched: 10. This CDR3 comprises 14 residues. CDR3: CASTQAGVRDEQYF. CDR3 in DNA: TGTGCCAGCACCCAAGCGGGAGTCCGCGACGAGCAGTACTTC.

In its sample, this clone was seen once. V and J are TRBV4-3 and TRBJ2-7; weak D call: TRBD1 (6 bases). This CDR3 has 13 amino acids. V shed 4 bases and J shed 1 base, with 8 bases lying between them. Germline CDR1 is LGHNA and CDR2 is YSLEER. Written as DNA, the CDR3 is TGCGCCAGCAGCCGGGACATGTCCTACGAGCAGTACTTC. Translated: CASSRDMSYEQYF.

This chain connects TRBV5-4 to TRBJ2-5, with D unresolved. The CDR3 is made up of 12 amino acids. Germline loops: CDR1 SGHNT, CDR2 YYREEE (reference sequence). V lost 4 bases to trimming and J lost 1 base, with 5 bases between them. The CDR3 DNA follows: TGTGCCAGCAGCCGGTCCCAAGAGACCCAGTACTTC. It codes for CASSRSQETQYF.

V gene TRBV19 combines with J gene TRBJ1-5; TRBD1 matches 8 bases. The ends lost 8 bases at V and 6 bases at J; junction bases unmatched: 18. Germline CDR1 LNHDA, CDR2 SQIVND (reference sequence). The length of the CDR3 is 17 residues. The CDR3 loop reads CASCYHPDRGPGQPQHF. The CDR3, as DNA: TGTGCCAGTTGCTACCATCCCGACAGGGGACCAGGTCAGCCCCAGCATTTT.

CDR3 nucleotides: TGTGCCATCGGCGAACAGGCGGATAGCAATCAGCCCCAGCATTTT. This codes for CAIGEQADSNQPQHF. V is TRBV10-3 and J is TRBJ1-5; maybe TRBD1 (5 bases). The germline gives CDR1 ENHRY, CDR2 SYGVKD. This CDR3 has 15 residues. V lost 8 bases and J 0 bases, leaving 14 bases between the germline ends.

The CDR3 nucleotides are TGTGCCAGCAGCTACGTCCGACTAGCGGGGAACAATGAGCAGTTCTTC. Its translation: CASSYVRLAGNNEQFF. The chain joins TRBV5-8 to TRBJ2-1; 11 positions agree with TRBD2. In germline, CDR1 is SGHTS, CDR2 YDEGEE. CDR3 size: 16 residues. V dropped 3 bases and J dropped 5; count of bases not matched to a gene: 7.

The chain combines TRBV18 with TRBJ2-1; 12 bases match TRBD1. J lost 7 bases, V lost 5 bases, and 6 bases had no gene match. The CDR3 loop spans 15 amino acids. Germline lookup yields CDR1 KGHSH and CDR2 LQKENI. The CDR3 nucleotides read TGTGCCAGCTCATCGGGACAGGGGGCTATTAATGAGCAGTTCTTC. Amino acid sequence: CASSSGQGAINEQFF.

This chain joins TRBV5-1 and TRBJ1-2, with D possibly matching TRBD1 (5 bases). CDR1 and CDR2 from the germline V gene are SGHRS and YFSETQ. The germline V and J ends were trimmed by 4 bases and 8 bases, with 15 bases remaining between them. The CDR3 has 13 amino acids. CDR3 loop: CASSPAGPVGYTF. The CDR3 DNA reads as TGCGCCAGCAGCCCCGCAGGGCCAGTGGGCTACACCTTC.

The chain is built from TRBV28 and TRBJ2-7; D gene uncertain. Germline V gene lookup returns CDR1 MDHEN and CDR2 SYDVKM. V was clipped by 6 bases and J by 3 bases, with 9 bases between them. CDR3 length: 12 amino acids. The CDR3 DNA follows: TGTGCCAGCAGCTCAAACTACTACGAGCAGTACTTC. Amino acids: CASSSNYYEQYF.

V usage is TRBV5-1 and J usage is TRBJ2-3; 8 bases are shared with TRBD2. This CDR3 is built from 14 residues. Germline V lookup: CDR1 SGHRS, CDR2 YFSETQ. The V segment lost 1 base and the J segment 4 bases; nucleotides outside the gene matches: 2. CDR3 protein: CASSLNGRADTQYF. The CDR3 region has the DNA TGCGCCAGCAGCTTGAACGGGAGGGCAGATACGCAGTATTTT.

The genes are TRBV9 and TRBJ2-2; D is undetermined. Trimming took 4 bases from V and 5 from J, leaving 9 bases between them. The CDR3 contains 13 residues. Germline CDR1 SGDLS, CDR2 YYNGEE. The CDR3: CASSPRNTGELFF. Here the CDR3 DNA reads TGTGCCAGCAGCCCCAGAAATACCGGGGAGCTGTTTTTT.

This chain joins TRBV18 and TRBJ2-7; 8 bases agree with TRBD1. V trimming: 3 bases; J trimming: 4 bases; junction bases outside the gene matches: 8. Germline V gene lookup returns CDR1 KGHSH and CDR2 LQKENI. The CDR3 runs 15 residues. As DNA, the CDR3 is TGTGCCAGCTCACCTGGAACAGGGGGACTTTACGAGCAGTACTTC. Protein sequence: CASSPGTGGLYEQYF.

The chain has TRBV19 and TRBJ2-6; TRBD1 matches at 7 bases. The CDR3 is made up of 17 amino acids. Germline CDR1 reads LNHDA; CDR2 reads SQIVND (reference sequence). Trimming cost V 9 bases and J 0 bases; bases outside gene matches: 11. The CDR3 DNA reads TGTGCCAGCCAGGACAGGAGCGCAAGCTCTGGGGCCAACGTCCTGACTTTC. As protein: CASQDRSASSGANVLTF.

The V and J genes are TRBV7-9 and TRBJ2-1, with TRBD1 as a possible D gene (5 bases). With 4 bases removed from V and 6 bases from J, the gap between germline ends came to 13 bases. The germline CDR1 and CDR2 sequences are SEHNR and FQNEAQ (reference sequence). The CDR3 extends over 14 amino acids. The CDR3 sequence: CASSSRRQLNEQFF. Here the CDR3 DNA reads TGTGCCAGCAGCTCTAGGCGACAGCTCAATGAGCAGTTCTTC.

V usage is TRBV13 and J usage is TRBJ2-4; TRBD2 agrees at 9 bases. The CDR3 length is 16 residues. Germline V CDR1 and CDR2: PRHDT, FYEKMQ (reference sequence). V trimming: 3 bases; J trimming: 8 bases; junction bases outside the gene matches: 11. The CDR3 sequence is CASSFSLSGRLDIQYF. In nucleotides, the CDR3 is TGTGCCAGCAGCTTTTCATTAAGCGGGAGGTTAGACATTCAGTACTTC.

Turning to this clone: Other nucleotide sequences in the sample specify the same CDR3. The chain has TRBV7-6 and TRBJ2-7; TRBD1 agrees at 7 bases. Germline lookup yields CDR1 SGHVS and CDR2 FNYEAQ. With 1 base clipped from V and 2 bases from J, the junction kept 2 bases outside the gene matches. The length of the CDR3 is 14 residues. The CDR3 DNA follows: TGTGCCAGCAGCTTAGACAGGGGACCCTACGAGCAGTACTTC. It is translated as CASSLDRGPYEQYF.

The chain employs TRBV18 and TRBJ2-1; 8 positions match TRBD1. CDR3 size: 14 residues. The germline V gene encodes CDR1 KGHSH and CDR2 LQKENI. After removal of 3 bases from V and 6 bases from J, the junction contained 4 bases not matched to a gene. DNA for the CDR3: TGTGCCAGCTCACCCCAGGGGGCCAGCAATGAGCAGTTCTTC. Protein sequence: CASSPQGASNEQFF. The full variable domain, in which reference TRBV18 and TRBJ2-1 provide the parts outside the CDR3, is NAGVMQNPRHLVRRRGQEARLRCSPMKGHSHVYWYRQLPEEGLKFMVYLQKENIIDESGMPKERFSAEFPKEGPSILRIQQVVRGDSAAYFCASSPQGASNEQFFGPGTRLTVL.

This sequence joins TRBV19 and TRBJ2-2, with TRBD1 matching over 10 bases. Germline V gene data show CDR1 as LNHDA and CDR2 as SQIVND (reference sequence). Losses at the gene ends were 5 bases for V and 5 bases for J; bases not matched to a gene: 17. This CDR3 contains 19 residues. DNA for the CDR3: TGTGCCAGTAGTGCCCTCTCCGGGACAGGGGTGGTGAGGACCGGGGAGCTGTTTTTT. Amino acid sequence: CASSALSGTGVVRTGELFF.

This chain uses TRBV2 with TRBJ2-4; D may be TRBD1 (6 bases). Trimming removed 6 bases from V and 4 bases from J, with 16 bases in between. This CDR3 spans 15 amino acids. Germline-derived CDR1 and CDR2 are SNHLY and FYNNEI. CDR3 sequence: CASSEPGQGKNIQYF. As DNA, the CDR3 is TGTGCCAGCAGCGAACCGGGACAAGGGAAAAACATTCAGTACTTC.

The chain employs TRBV19 and TRBJ2-1; 10 bases align to TRBD2. The V segment lost 6 bases and the J segment 3 bases; nucleotides outside the gene matches: 5. The CDR3 extends over 15 amino acids. CDR1 LNHDA and CDR2 SQIVND come from the germline V gene (reference sequence). The CDR3 DNA reads TGTGCCAGTAGGACAAGCGGGAGGGGCTACAATGAGCAGTTCTTC. Its translation: CASRTSGRGYNEQFF. The whole variable domain, remainder taken from reference TRBV19 and TRBJ2-1, is DGGITQSPKYLFRKEGQNVTLSCEQNLNHDAMYWYRQDPGQGLRLIYYSQIVNDFQKGDIAEGYSVSREKKESFPLTVTSAQKNPTAFYLCASRTSGRGYNEQFFGPGTRLTVL.

J is TRBJ2-1 and V is TRBV6-5; 7 bases agree with TRBD2. Germline trimming cut 3 bases from V and 7 bases from J; bases unmatched to any gene: 3. The CDR3 has 13 residues. Germline V gives CDR1 MNHEY, CDR2 SVGAGI. For the CDR3, the DNA is TGTGCCAGCAGTTATTCCGGGAGGAATGAGCAGTTCTTC. Translating gives CASSYSGRNEQFF.

The J gene is TRBJ2-7, the V gene TRBV4-3, with D maybe TRBD2 (5 bases). CDR1 and CDR2 from the germline V gene are LGHNA and YSLEER. The CDR3 sequence is 15 residues long. V shed 0 bases and J shed 7 bases, with 16 bases lying between them. The CDR3 loop is CASSQDRNSRREQYF. The CDR3 DNA reads TGCGCCAGCAGCCAAGATCGGAACAGCCGGAGGGAGCAGTACTTC.

The chain couples TRBV28 to TRBJ1-2, with 7 bases aligning to TRBD1. The CDR3 has 13 amino acids. Unmatched junction bases numbered 6, after V lost 7 bases and J lost 4 bases. Germline CDR1 reads MDHEN; CDR2 reads SYDVKM. The CDR3 loop reads CASTRTGPYGYTF. DNA of the CDR3: TGTGCCAGCACCCGGACAGGACCCTATGGCTACACCTTC.

This clone came up a few times. The germline gene is not matched at one end of the junction; a read error may be the cause. The J gene is TRBJ1-2, the V gene TRBV28, with 8 bases aligning to TRBD1. CDR1 is MDHEN and CDR2 is SYDVKM in the germline V gene. This CDR3 has 12 residues. CDR3 region: CTVGQGANGYTF. Written as DNA, the CDR3 is TGCACTGTAGGGCAGGGGGCAAATGGCTACACCTTC.

The genes are TRBV29-1 and TRBJ1-1; D ambiguous. Per germline, CDR1 SQVTM and CDR2 ANQGSEA. V was shortened by 6 bases and J by 5 bases, with 13 bases between the two germline ends. CDR3 size: 12 residues. The CDR3 DNA reads as TGCAGCGTAAGGACGGGGAGGACTGAAGCTTTCTTT. Translated: CSVRTGRTEAFF.

This clone occurred a few times. The chain links TRBV18 to TRBJ2-7; TRBD2 matches 7 bases. The CDR3 runs to 15 residues. Germline V gives CDR1 KGHSH, CDR2 LQKENI. Losses at the gene ends were 3 bases for V and 0 bases for J; bases not matched to a gene: 5. The CDR3 DNA follows: TGTGCCAGCTCACCCTGGGAGGGCAACTCCTACGAGCAGTACTTC. Protein product: CASSPWEGNSYEQYF.